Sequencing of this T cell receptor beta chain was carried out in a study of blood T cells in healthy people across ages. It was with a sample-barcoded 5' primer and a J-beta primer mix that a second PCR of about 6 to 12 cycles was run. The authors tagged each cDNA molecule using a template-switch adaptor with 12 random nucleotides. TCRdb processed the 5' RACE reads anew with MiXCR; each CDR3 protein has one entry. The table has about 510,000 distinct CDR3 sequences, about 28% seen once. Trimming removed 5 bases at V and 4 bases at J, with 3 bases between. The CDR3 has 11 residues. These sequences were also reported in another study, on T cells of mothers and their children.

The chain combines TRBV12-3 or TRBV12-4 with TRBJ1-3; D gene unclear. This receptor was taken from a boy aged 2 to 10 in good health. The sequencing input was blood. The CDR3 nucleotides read TGTGCCAGCAGTCACGGAAACACCATATATTTT. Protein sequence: CASSHGNTIYF.